The 22 T cell receptor beta chains below were found in one sample sequenced in a study of T cells after somatic rescue of genetic block. Some clones are missing from TCRdb's copy, which holds only in-frame ones; the method was immunoSEQ multiplex PCR. The sample has 85,000 to 100,000 clones; over 80% are singletons. The sample taken for sequencing was peripheral blood mononuclear cells (PBMCs). These receptors were taken from a woman younger than 35.

The chain uses TRBV2 and TRBJ1-4; D gene unclear. This CDR3 region has 11 residues. Trimming took 4 bases from V and 11 from J, leaving 8 bases between them. Germline V gene sequence: CDR1 SNHLY, CDR2 FYNNEI. The CDR3 loop is CASSGHPKLFF. The CDR3 region has the DNA TGTGCCAGCAGTGGGCACCCTAAACTGTTTTTT.

This clone was seen only once. The chain couples TRBV6-6 to TRBJ1-1, with D maybe TRBD1 (6 bases). V shed 11 bases and J shed 0 bases, with 19 bases lying between them. Germline values: CDR1 MNHNY, CDR2 SVGAGI (reference sequence). The CDR3 is made up of 15 amino acids. The CDR3 DNA sequence: TGTGCCTGCGTAGGGGCAGGGGCCTTGAACACTGAAGCTTTCTTT. This codes for CACVGAGALNTEAFF.

The rearrangement links TRBV11-2 to TRBJ2-1; D gene ambiguous. The length of the CDR3 is 14 residues. Trimming pared 5 bases from V and 6 bases from J, leaving 14 bases between. The germline gives CDR1 SGHAT, CDR2 FQNNGV. DNA of the CDR3: TGTGCCAGCAGCCCTCTTAGTTCTCCCAATGAGCAGTTCTTC. This codes for CASSPLSSPNEQFF. The full variable domain, in which reference TRBV11-2 and TRBJ2-1 provide the parts outside the CDR3, is EAGVAQSPRYKIIEKRQSVAFWCNPISGHATLYWYQQILGQGPKLLIQFQNNGVVDDSQLPKDRFSAERLKGVDSTLKIQPAKLEDSAVYLCASSPLSSPNEQFFGPGTRLTVL.

The CDR3: CASSWGVDEKLFF. The CDR3 DNA is TGTGCCAGCAGTTGGGGAGTGGATGAAAAACTGTTTTTT. This chain uses TRBV25-1 with TRBJ1-4, with no clear D. Germline CDR1 reads MGHDK; CDR2 reads SYGVNS. V gave up 5 bases and J gave up 6 bases, with 10 bases separating them. The CDR3 runs to 13 residues.

This clone was seen once. V gene TRBV30 combines with J gene TRBJ2-5; 7 bases line up with TRBD1. Unmatched junction bases numbered 7, after V lost 1 base and J lost 5 bases. Germline-derived CDR1 and CDR2 are GTSNPN and SVGIG (reference sequence). CDR3 length: 14 amino acids. CDR3 region: CAWSASGTVETQYF. In nucleotides, the CDR3 is TGTGCCTGGAGTGCCTCCGGGACAGTCGAGACCCAGTACTTC.

This chain joins TRBV4-2 and TRBJ2-2, with TRBD2 identical over 7 bases. The CDR3 has 15 amino acids. The junction had 8 bases not matched to a gene; V was cut back by 6 bases and J by 4 bases. The germline CDR1 and CDR2 sequences are LGHNA and YNFKEQ. The CDR3 spells CASRRTSTFTGELFF. The CDR3 coding sequence is TGTGCCAGCAGGAGGACTAGTACTTTCACCGGGGAGCTGTTTTTT.

This CDR3 is CASSLGTSTPTNEKLFF. CDR3 bases: TGTGCCAGCAGCTTAGGGACCTCAACCCCAACTAATGAAAAACTGTTTTTT. This chain uses TRBV7-3 with TRBJ1-4; maybe TRBD1 (5 bases). In germline, CDR1 is SGHTA, CDR2 FQGTGA. Trimming pared 2 bases from V and 0 bases from J, leaving 13 bases between. CDR3 length equals 17 residues.

V and J are TRBV30 and TRBJ2-1; 10 bases fit TRBD2. The V and J ends lost 0 bases and 1 base, in that order; junction bases with no gene match: 9. CDR1 and CDR2 from the germline V gene are GTSNPN and SVGIG (reference sequence). The CDR3 totals 18 residues. CDR3 bases: TGTGCCTGGAGTGTGGTAGCGGGAGGTACCAGGTCCTACAATGAGCAGTTCTTC. As protein: CAWSVVAGGTRSYNEQFF.

The V gene is TRBV6-5, the J gene TRBJ2-2; tentative D call: TRBD1 (5 bases). The CDR3 sequence is 16 residues long. In germline, CDR1 is MNHEY, CDR2 SVGAGI. The ends were cut back, 2 bases at V and 6 bases at J, with 16 bases in the middle. For the CDR3, the DNA is TGTGCCAGCAGTTACCCCCAAATGGGGCTCCCCGGGGAGCTGTTTTTT. Translated, it gives CASSYPQMGLPGELFF.

On this clone itself: A read error may account for a junction end that differs from germline. V usage is TRBV2 and J usage is TRBJ2-3; possibly TRBD2 for D (6 bases). The CDR3 runs to 17 residues. From germline, CDR1 is SNHLY and CDR2 FYNNEI. CDR3 in amino acids: CASREAMLAFSTDTQYF. The CDR3 DNA sequence: TGTGCCAGCAGGGAAGCGATGCTAGCGTTTAGCACAGATACGCAGTATTTT.

The chain uses TRBV28 and TRBJ1-4; D perhaps matches TRBD1 (5 bases). The CDR3 contains 18 residues. Germline V gene data show CDR1 as MDHEN and CDR2 as SYDVKM. The V end lost 5 bases, the J end lost 2 bases, and 21 bases lay between the germline ends. The CDR3 loop is CASSADGPLGVTNEKLFF. The CDR3 nucleotides read TGTGCCAGCAGTGCGGACGGGCCGTTGGGGGTCACTAATGAAAAACTGTTTTTT.

The chain has TRBV2 and TRBJ1-5, with no clear D. CDR3 length equals 14 residues. Trimming cost V 8 bases and J 2 bases, with 13 bases left between them. Germline V lookup: CDR1 SNHLY, CDR2 FYNNEI. The CDR3 region has the DNA TGTGCCAGCGGATGGACCGGGGGCAATCAGCCCCAGCATTTT. Translation: CASGWTGGNQPQHF.

The rearrangement joins TRBV28 to TRBJ1-2; 7 positions agree with TRBD1. This CDR3 has 14 amino acids. Trimming took 6 bases from V and 4 from J; bases not matched to a gene: 8. Germline lookup yields CDR1 MDHEN and CDR2 SYDVKM. The DNA for the CDR3 is TGTGCCAGCAGGACCACAGGGGAACCCTATGGCTACACCTTC. It translates to CASRTTGEPYGYTF.

The chain joins TRBV28 to TRBJ2-7; D remains ambiguous. CDR1 MDHEN and CDR2 SYDVKM come from the germline V gene. Trimming took off 2 bases at V and 0 bases at J, with 8 bases between the two ends. CDR3 length: 14 residues. CDR3 coding DNA: TGTGCCAGCAGTTTAACGGGTAGCTCCTACGAGCAGTACTTC. It is translated as CASSLTGSSYEQYF.

This rearrangement joins TRBV4-1 to TRBJ2-2; D remains ambiguous. Trimming pared 6 bases from V and 5 bases from J, leaving 10 bases between. Germline values: CDR1 MGHRA, CDR2 YSYEKL. The CDR3 extends over 13 amino acids. In DNA form, the CDR3 reads TGCGCCAGCAGGTTCAAGATGACCGGGGAGCTGTTTTTT. Its protein is CASRFKMTGELFF.

The chain uses TRBV4-2 and TRBJ2-1; D is uncertain. The germline V and J ends were trimmed by 4 bases and 7 bases, with 14 bases remaining between them. Germline-derived CDR1 and CDR2 are LGHNA and YNFKEQ. The CDR3 runs to 14 residues. CDR3 protein: CASSPTSRENEQFF. As DNA, the CDR3 is TGTGCCAGCAGCCCTACAAGCCGCGAGAATGAGCAGTTCTTC.

This chain uses TRBV5-1 with TRBJ2-1; 7 nucleotides agree with TRBD1. In germline, CDR1 is SGHRS, CDR2 YFSETQ. The CDR3 covers 14 residues. V lost 0 bases and J lost 9; bases outside the gene matches: 6. The CDR3 region is CASSLAPGGSEQFF. The DNA of the CDR3 is TGCGCCAGCAGCTTGGCGCCAGGGGGTTCTGAGCAGTTCTTC.

V usage is TRBV10-3 and J usage is TRBJ1-4; weak D call: TRBD1 (5 bases). V was shortened by 2 bases and J by 5 bases, with 15 bases between the two germline ends. Germline CDR1 reads ENHRY; CDR2 reads SYGVKD. CDR3 length: 16 amino acids. CDR3 bases: TGTGCCATCAGTGAGGGGGGAATGGGCTCAAATGAAAAACTGTTTTTT. Encoded protein: CAISEGGMGSNEKLFF.

This clone came up once. The rearrangement joins TRBV7-9 to TRBJ2-3; TRBD1 matches 8 bases. This CDR3 has 15 amino acids. The V segment lost 5 bases and the J segment 1 base; nucleotides outside the gene matches: 5. CDR1 is SEHNR and CDR2 is FQNEAQ in the germline V gene (reference sequence). The CDR3 sequence is CASSPRQGRTDTQYF. The CDR3, as DNA: TGTGCCAGCAGCCCCCGACAGGGGCGCACAGATACGCAGTATTTT.

The J gene is TRBJ2-1, the V gene TRBV2; D gene ambiguous. Germline loops: CDR1 SNHLY, CDR2 FYNNEI. V gave up 2 bases and J gave up 8 bases, with 4 bases separating them. This CDR3 region has 11 residues. The CDR3 DNA follows: TGTGCCAGCAGTGAAATCCATGAGCAGTTCTTC. Amino acid sequence: CASSEIHEQFF.

This clone has only one observation. This chain links TRBV5-4 with TRBJ2-4; no clear D. CDR3 length equals 14 residues. Per germline, CDR1 SGHNT and CDR2 YYREEE (reference sequence). Trimming cost V 0 bases and J 5 bases, with 9 bases left between them. DNA of the CDR3: TGTGCCAGCAGCTTGGCCCTTACAGAAAACATTCAGTACTTC. The encoded protein is CASSLALTENIQYF.

The V and J genes are TRBV28 and TRBJ2-7, with D tentatively TRBD2 (7 bases). CDR1 and CDR2 (germline): MDHEN, SYDVKM. V dropped 5 bases and J dropped 4 bases, with 27 bases sitting between them. The CDR3 covers 18 residues. CDR3 nucleotide sequence: TGTGCCAGCAGTACTACTGGGGGGGGACACCTCCTCCCTTACGAGCAGTACTTC. Translation: CASSTTGGGHLLPYEQYF. The variable domain in full, completed from reference TRBV28 and TRBJ2-7, reads DVKVTQSSRYLVKRTGEKVFLECVQDMDHENMFWYRQDPGLGLRLIYFSYDVKMKEKGDIPEGYSVSREKKERFSLILESASTNQTSMYLCASSTTGGGHLLPYEQYFGPGTRLTVT.